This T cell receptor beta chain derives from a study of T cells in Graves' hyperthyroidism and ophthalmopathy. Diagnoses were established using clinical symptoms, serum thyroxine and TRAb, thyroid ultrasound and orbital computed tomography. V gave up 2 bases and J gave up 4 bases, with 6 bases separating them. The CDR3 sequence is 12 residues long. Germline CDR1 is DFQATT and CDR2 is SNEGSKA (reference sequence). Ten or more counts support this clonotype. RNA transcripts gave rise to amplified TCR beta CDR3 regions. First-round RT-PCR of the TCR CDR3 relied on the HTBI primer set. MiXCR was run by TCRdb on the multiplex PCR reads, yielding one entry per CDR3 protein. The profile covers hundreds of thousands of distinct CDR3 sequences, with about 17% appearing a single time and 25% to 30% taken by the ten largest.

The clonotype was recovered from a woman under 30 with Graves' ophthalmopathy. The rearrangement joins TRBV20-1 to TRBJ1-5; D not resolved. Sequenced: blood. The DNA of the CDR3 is TGCAGTGCTAGACCGGGGAATCAGCCCCAGCATTTT. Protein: CSARPGNQPQHF.